These 20 T cell receptor beta chains came from one sample sequenced in a study of T-cell reconstitution after alpha-beta-depleted transplantation in children. Preparation of the TCRbeta library involved a method that used unique molecular identifiers. Using its own MiXCR run on the PCR reads, TCRdb lists one record per CDR3 protein. The sample contains roughly 300,000 distinct CDR3 sequences, 11% of which appear only once. The sample consisted of peripheral blood, taken 180 days after TCRalphabeta/CD19-depleted stem cell transplant. These receptors were collected from a male patient aged 2-15 years who had a stem cell transplant for chronic granulomatous disease, so the T cells may come from the graft donor.

By share, this clonotype counts as medium-sized. This chain joins TRBV5-1 and TRBJ2-2, with a weak D call TRBD1 (7 bases). V lost 2 bases and J lost 3, with 20 bases in between. The CDR3 consists of 18 residues. The germline CDR1 and CDR2 sequences are SGHRS and YFSETQ. Written as DNA, the CDR3 is TGCGCCAGCAGCTTCGGGGGTCGGTTAGGACAGGACACCGGGGAGCTGTTTTTT. Residues: CASSFGGRLGQDTGELFF. Based on the CDR3 plus reference TRBV5-1 and TRBJ2-2, the full variable domain is KAGVTQTPRYLIKTRGQQVTLSCSPISGHRSVSWYQQTPGQGLQFLFEYFSETQRNKGNFPGRFSGRQFSNSRSEMNVSTLELGDSALYLCASSFGGRLGQDTGELFFGEGSRLTVL.

This clonotype was observed many times. The V gene is TRBV5-1, the J gene TRBJ2-7; 13 bases agree with TRBD2. Per the germline V gene, CDR1 is SGHRS and CDR2 is YFSETQ. V dropped 0 bases and J dropped 5; count of bases not matched to a gene: 8. This CDR3 region has 17 residues. The CDR3 loop reads CASSLVGLAGALHEQYF. The CDR3 coding sequence is TGCGCCAGCAGCTTGGTTGGACTAGCGGGAGCCCTCCACGAGCAGTACTTC.

In its sample, this clonotype was seen many times. This sequence joins TRBV12-3 or TRBV12-4 and TRBJ2-7; the D is unclear. CDR3 length: 14 amino acids. V dropped 1 base and J dropped 3 bases, with 10 bases sitting between them. CDR3 in DNA: TGTGCCAGCAGTTTAGGACCTTACTTCTACGAGCAGTACTTC. Its translation: CASSLGPYFYEQYF.

About this clonotype itself: This clone may be a read error of a much larger clone one base away. The chain recombines TRBV5-1 with TRBJ2-3; D is ambiguous. The CDR3 sequence is 13 residues long. Germline values: CDR1 SGHRS, CDR2 YFSETQ. CDR3 region: CASRLRRTDTPYF. The CDR3 DNA is TGCGCCAGCAGATTAAGACGCACAGATACGCCGTATTTT. Full variable domain (missing parts from reference TRBV5-1 and TRBJ2-3): KAGVTQTPRYLIKTRGQQVTLSCSPISGHRSVSWYQQTPGQGLQFLFEYFSETQRNKGNFPGRFSGRQFSNSRSEMNVSTLELGDSALYLCASRLRRTDTPYFGPGTRLTVL.

Notes on this clonotype: This may stem from a read error, because a much larger clone lies one nucleotide away. The chain has TRBV4-3 and TRBJ2-2, with a tentative D call TRBD2 (6 bases). Per germline, CDR1 LGHNA and CDR2 YSLEER. The CDR3 loop spans 14 amino acids. Trimming left V 8 bases short and J 8 bases short, with 18 bases between. CDR3 residues: CASWTVGGAGELFF. DNA of the CDR3: TGCGCCAGCTGGACCGTGGGGGGAGCTGGGGAGCTGTTTTTT.

This clonotype appeared many times. The chain uses TRBV5-1 and TRBJ2-6; D possibly corresponds to TRBD2 (5 bases). The germline V gene encodes CDR1 SGHRS and CDR2 YFSETQ. Trimming pared 4 bases from V and 3 bases from J, leaving 17 bases between. This CDR3 has 17 amino acids. The CDR3: CASSGSLALGGANVLTF. The CDR3 DNA reads as TGCGCCAGCAGCGGAAGCCTAGCTTTAGGTGGGGCCAACGTCCTGACTTTC.

This clonotype was counted at least ten times. V and J are TRBV18 and TRBJ2-6, with 10 bases matching TRBD1. V lost 3 bases to trimming and J lost 2 bases; unmatched junction nucleotides: 4. This CDR3 is built from 17 residues. Per the germline V gene, CDR1 is KGHSH and CDR2 is LQKENI. CDR3 amino acids: CASSPTGGATGANVLTF. CDR3 nucleotide sequence: TGTGCCAGCTCACCGACAGGGGGCGCGACTGGGGCCAACGTCCTGACTTTC.

This clonotype was detected ten times or more. This chain uses TRBV12-3 or TRBV12-4 with TRBJ1-5, with D perhaps TRBD1 (5 bases). This CDR3 spans 15 amino acids. The ends were cut back, 3 bases at V and 6 bases at J, with 15 bases in the middle. DNA for the CDR3: TGTGCCAGCAGTTTGACTGGGGGAGGCGGTCAGCCCCAGCATTTT. As protein: CASSLTGGGGQPQHF.

This clonotype was seen many times. The chain carries TRBV11-2 and TRBJ2-1, with 10 bases matching TRBD2. V shed 2 bases and J 7 bases; nucleotides not matched to a gene: 5. The V gene's germline CDR1 is SGHAT and CDR2 FQNNGV. The CDR3 spans 15 residues. CDR3 loop: CASSLRAGGPNEQFF. In DNA, the CDR3 is TGTGCCAGCAGCTTACGAGCGGGAGGGCCTAATGAGCAGTTCTTC.

At least ten counts were recorded for this clonotype. The gene calls are TRBV29-1 and TRBJ2-1; TRBD2 might be the D (5 bases). The CDR3 is 13 residues long. Germline V gene lookup returns CDR1 SQVTM and CDR2 ANQGSEA. V lost 6 bases to trimming and J lost 0 bases, with 9 bases between them. CDR3 nucleotide sequence: TGCAGCGTCGGGGTGAGCTCCTACAATGAGCAGTTCTTC. Translated, it gives CSVGVSSYNEQFF.

This clonotype was seen repeatedly, ten times or more. V gene TRBV4-1 combines with J gene TRBJ2-1, with unresolved D. This CDR3 has 13 amino acids. Germline CDR1 and CDR2: MGHRA and YSYEKL. V lost 1 base to trimming and J lost 9 bases, with 10 bases between them. CDR3 protein: CASSQGAGIEQFF. In DNA form, the CDR3 reads TGCGCCAGCAGCCAAGGAGCTGGGATTGAGCAGTTCTTC.

In its sample, this clonotype was seen a few times. This rearrangement joins TRBV6-4 to TRBJ2-3; TRBD2 aligns across 11 bases. J lost 6 bases, V lost 5 bases, and 13 bases had no gene match. There are 17 residues in the CDR3. Germline V gene sequence: CDR1 MRHNA, CDR2 SNTAGT. CDR3 in DNA: TGTGCCAGCAGTCCGCAATCTCTAGCGGGAGGTCCCGATACGCAGTATTTT. The encoded protein is CASSPQSLAGGPDTQYF.

This clonotype was detected many times. V is TRBV9 and J is TRBJ2-5; TRBD2 matches 11 bases. J lost 5 bases, V lost 2 bases, and 8 bases had no gene match. The germline gives CDR1 SGDLS, CDR2 YYNGEE. The CDR3 loop spans 16 amino acids. In DNA, the CDR3 is TGTGCCAGCAGCGTGCTAGCGGGAGGATTGGGGGAGACCCAGTACTTC. Protein product: CASSVLAGGLGETQYF.

The sample holds many counts of this clonotype. This CDR3 is CASSLRDSRTEKLFF. Here the CDR3 DNA reads TGCGCCAGCAGCTTGAGGGACAGCCGGACCGAAAAACTGTTTTTT. The chain employs TRBV5-1 and TRBJ1-4; 7 bases align to TRBD1. Trimming removed 1 base from V and 8 bases from J; junction bases left unmatched: 8. CDR1 and CDR2 (germline): SGHRS, YFSETQ. The CDR3 has 15 residues.

Turning to this clonotype: A clone one base away is much larger, so this may be a read error. The V call is TRBV29-1, the J call TRBJ2-7; maybe TRBD1 (6 bases). CDR1 is SQVTM and CDR2 is ANQGSEA in the germline V gene. This CDR3 has 13 amino acids. The CDR3 loop reads CSATQGGYYEHYF. As DNA, the CDR3 is TGCAGCGCCACCCAAGGGGGATACTACGAGCATTACTTC.

This clonotype was detected only a few times. The chain links TRBV18 to TRBJ2-3; weak D call: TRBD1 (5 bases). CDR3 length: 17 residues. The germline CDR1 and CDR2 sequences are KGHSH and LQKENI. V was shortened by 0 bases and J by 2 bases, with 15 bases between the two germline ends. This CDR3 reads CASSPPGAFWDTDTQYF. CDR3 DNA: TGTGCCAGCTCACCACCTGGGGCCTTTTGGGACACAGATACGCAGTATTTT.

There are many counts of this clonotype. The chain combines TRBV9 with TRBJ2-7, with TRBD2 matching 7 bases. The trim removed 4 bases at V and 0 bases at J, leaving 7 bases unmatched. This CDR3 region has 15 residues. CDR1 is SGDLS, CDR2 YYNGEE, per germline. CDR3 region: CASSFSGSSSYEQYF. The CDR3 nucleotides read TGTGCCAGCAGCTTTAGCGGGTCGAGCTCCTACGAGCAGTACTTC.

The chain links TRBV12-3 or TRBV12-4 to TRBJ2-2; D is undetermined. V was cut by 2 bases and J by 4 bases, with 11 bases left in between. The CDR3 consists of 15 residues. CDR3 region: CASSLNLGSTGELFF. The CDR3 nucleotides read TGTGCCAGCAGTTTAAACTTAGGAAGCACCGGGGAGCTGTTTTTT.

This clonotype was counted ten times or more. This chain links TRBV28 with TRBJ2-1, with 9 positions matching TRBD2. Germline V gene data show CDR1 as MDHEN and CDR2 as SYDVKM. V lost 6 bases to trimming and J lost 6 bases; unmatched junction nucleotides: 21. The CDR3 loop spans 19 amino acids. The CDR3 DNA is TGTGCCAGCAGCTCAATAGCGGGAGTATCAGGAGGAGCAAGCAATGAGCAGTTCTTC. Translation: CASSSIAGVSGGASNEQFF. Together with reference TRBV28 and TRBJ2-1, the CDR3 gives the full variable domain: DVKVTQSSRYLVKRTGEKVFLECVQDMDHENMFWYRQDPGLGLRLIYFSYDVKMKEKGDIPEGYSVSREKKERFSLILESASTNQTSMYLCASSSIAGVSGGASNEQFFGPGTRLTVL.

This clonotype was picked up a small number of times. V gene TRBV12-3 or TRBV12-4 combines with J gene TRBJ1-1; D not resolved. The CDR3 totals 14 residues. Deletions cut 1 base from V and 3 bases from J, with 9 bases between. CDR3 in amino acids: CASSLVGSYTEAFF. CDR3 nucleotide sequence: TGTGCCAGCAGTTTAGTGGGCTCGTACACTGAAGCTTTCTTT.